The source of this T cell receptor (beta chain) is a study of blood T cells in healthy people across ages. CDR1 is KGHDR and CDR2 is SFDVKD in the germline V gene. This CDR3 spans 11 amino acids. Next came a second PCR, run for 7 to 11 cycles, which used a sample-barcoded 5' primer along with a J-beta primer mix. TCRdb analysed the 5' RACE reads with MiXCR anew, one entry per CDR3 protein. The data show about a million distinct CDR3 sequences, with roughly 50% seen just once and about a fifth held by the top ten. The receptor's source is a woman in her sixties or seventies in good health. The sequenced sample was blood. The chain combines TRBV24-1 with TRBJ2-7; D gene ambiguous. CDR3 loop: CAPPCSYEQYF. CDR3 coding DNA: TGTGCACCTCCGTGCTCCTACGAGCAGTACTTC.